The sequence of this TCR beta chain was determined in a study of blood T cell repertoires in COVID-19. Study overall: The analysed material was cDNA or gDNA that came from T cells, B-cell-depleted T cells, or PBMCs.

This CDR3 is 14 amino acids long. Trimming took off 7 bases at V and 5 bases at J, with 12 bases between the two ends. Per the germline V gene, CDR1 is LNHDA and CDR2 is SQIVND (reference sequence). Clones were read by immunoSEQ multiplex PCR, and TCRdb kept only the in-frame ones, dropping some. The sample carries under 200,000 clones, roughly 84% recorded once. Adults between about 18 and 95 years of age took part from under 30 US areas. Sequenced: PBMCs or T cells enriched from blood (not recorded which). The chain carries TRBV19 and TRBJ1-6; D remains unclear. The sequence derives from a woman in her fifties or sixties who had recovered from COVID-19. CDR3 in DNA: TGTGCCAGTAACACCCGGGAAAATAATTCACCCCTCCACTTT. It is translated as CASNTRENNSPLHF.